The rows below give T cell receptor beta chains drawn from one sample of a study of OX40 agonist ivuxolimab in advanced cancers. TCRdb's copy holds only in-frame clones and misses some; the assay was immunoSEQ multiplex PCR. The sample holds 92,000 or so clones, 80% to 90% seen once. The sequences come from CD4+ or CD8+ T cells sorted from blood, collected in a trial of the OX40 agonist ivuxolimab. The receptors were sampled from an adult with an advanced solid tumor such as melanoma, head and neck, liver or kidney cancer. Each CDR3 is given with its conserved first and last residue. Fields, in order: CDR3 protein, CDR3 DNA, clone size, CDR3 length, J gene, D gene, V gene. D genes are given only for firm matches. A row's size may be missing; if present it is once, few, many or a size class.

cdr3_aa: CASSPGRDSVDTQYF; cdr3_nt: TGCGCCAGCAGCCCAGGCCGGGACAGCGTAGATACGCAGTATTTT; clone_size: -; cdr3_length: 15; j_call: TRBJ2-3; d_call: TRBD1; v_call: TRBV5-1
cdr3_aa: CASSEARGNSPLHF; cdr3_nt: TGTGCCAGCAGTGAAGCGAGGGGGAATTCACCCCTCCACTTT; clone_size: -; cdr3_length: 14; j_call: TRBJ1-6; d_call: -; v_call: TRBV25-1
cdr3_aa: CASSQRTSGKDTQYF; cdr3_nt: TGTGCCAGCAGCCAAAGGACTAGCGGGAAAGATACGCAGTATTTT; clone_size: -; cdr3_length: 15; j_call: TRBJ2-3; d_call: TRBD2; v_call: TRBV11-2
cdr3_aa: CASSLGGTSTQYEQFF; cdr3_nt: TGCGCCAGCAGCTTGGGGGGGACATCCACACAATATGAGCAGTTCTTC; clone_size: -; cdr3_length: 16; j_call: TRBJ2-1; d_call: -; v_call: TRBV5-1
cdr3_aa: CASSRPGGNEQYF; cdr3_nt: TGTGCCAGCAGCCGCCCGGGAGGGAACGAGCAGTACTTC; clone_size: -; cdr3_length: 13; j_call: TRBJ2-7; d_call: TRBD2; v_call: TRBV27
cdr3_aa: CAWSVAGPNEQFF; cdr3_nt: TGTGCCTGGAGTGTAGCGGGACCCAATGAGCAGTTCTTC; clone_size: -; cdr3_length: 13; j_call: TRBJ2-1; d_call: TRBD2; v_call: TRBV30
cdr3_aa: CASSPTGYNEQFF; cdr3_nt: TGTGCCAGCAGCCCAACAGGTTACAATGAGCAGTTCTTC; clone_size: -; cdr3_length: 13; j_call: TRBJ2-1; d_call: -; v_call: TRBV9
cdr3_aa: CASSQTNEQFF; cdr3_nt: TGCGCCAGCAGCCAAACTAATGAGCAGTTCTTC; clone_size: -; cdr3_length: 11; j_call: TRBJ2-1; d_call: -; v_call: TRBV4-3
cdr3_aa: CASSLTGMATGELFF; cdr3_nt: TGTGCCAGCAGCTTAACAGGGATGGCCACCGGGGAGCTGTTTTTT; clone_size: -; cdr3_length: 15; j_call: TRBJ2-2; d_call: -; v_call: TRBV7-2
cdr3_aa: CATSSPGEMNQPQHF; cdr3_nt: TGTGCCACCAGCAGTCCCGGGGAGATGAATCAGCCCCAGCATTTT; clone_size: -; cdr3_length: 15; j_call: TRBJ1-5; d_call: -; v_call: TRBV15
cdr3_aa: CASSVGGGGGTYNEQFF; cdr3_nt: TGTGCCAGCAGCGTAGGCGGTGGTGGGGGGACCTACAATGAGCAGTTCTTC; clone_size: -; cdr3_length: 17; j_call: TRBJ2-1; d_call: -; v_call: TRBV9
cdr3_aa: CATRREGDVRETQYF; cdr3_nt: TGTGCCACCAGAAGGGAGGGGGATGTTCGGGAGACCCAGTACTTC; clone_size: -; cdr3_length: 15; j_call: TRBJ2-5; d_call: -; v_call: TRBV15
cdr3_aa: CASSSQVDMNEQFF; cdr3_nt: TGTGCCAGCAGCTCTCAGGTCGATATGAATGAGCAGTTCTTC; clone_size: -; cdr3_length: 14; j_call: TRBJ2-1; d_call: -; v_call: TRBV7-9
cdr3_aa: CASSPGTSGTTSTDTQYF; cdr3_nt: TGTGCCAGCAGCCCTGGGACTAGCGGGACTACTAGCACAGATACGCAGTATTTT; clone_size: -; cdr3_length: 18; j_call: TRBJ2-3; d_call: TRBD2; v_call: TRBV7-8
cdr3_aa: CASSGGYYGYTF; cdr3_nt: TGTGCCAGCAGTGGAGGGTACTATGGCTACACCTTC; clone_size: -; cdr3_length: 12; j_call: TRBJ1-2; d_call: -; v_call: TRBV27
cdr3_aa: CASSFGTGDINYGYTF; cdr3_nt: TGTGCCAGCTCGTTCGGGACAGGGGATATTAACTATGGCTACACCTTC; clone_size: -; cdr3_length: 16; j_call: TRBJ1-2; d_call: TRBD1; v_call: TRBV18
cdr3_aa: CASQATSSNTEAFF; cdr3_nt: TGTGCCAGCCAAGCGACAAGCTCTAACACTGAAGCTTTCTTT; clone_size: -; cdr3_length: 14; j_call: TRBJ1-1; d_call: -; v_call: TRBV6-1
cdr3_aa: CASSSSGSWYEQYF; cdr3_nt: TGTGCCAGCAGTTCTAGCGGGAGTTGGTACGAGCAGTACTTC; clone_size: -; cdr3_length: 14; j_call: TRBJ2-7; d_call: TRBD2; v_call: TRBV27
cdr3_aa: CASTGQGRFGEQYF; cdr3_nt: TGTGCCAGCACCGGACAGGGAAGGTTCGGGGAGCAGTACTTC; clone_size: -; cdr3_length: 14; j_call: TRBJ2-7; d_call: TRBD1; v_call: TRBV2
cdr3_aa: CASSLGGQMNTEAFF; cdr3_nt: TGTGCCAGCAGCTTGGGGGGACAGATGAACACTGAAGCTTTCTTT; clone_size: -; cdr3_length: 15; j_call: TRBJ1-1; d_call: TRBD1; v_call: TRBV5-4
cdr3_aa: CASSRQSASPQAFF; cdr3_nt: TGCGCCAGCAGCCGGCAATCGGCTTCCCCCCAAGCTTTCTTT; clone_size: -; cdr3_length: 14; j_call: TRBJ1-1; d_call: -; v_call: TRBV5-1
cdr3_aa: CASRGYEQYF; cdr3_nt: TGTGCCAGCCGCGGTTACGAGCAGTACTTC; clone_size: few; cdr3_length: 10; j_call: TRBJ2-7; d_call: -; v_call: TRBV2
cdr3_aa: CASSVGGGTETQYF; cdr3_nt: TGTGCCAGCAGCGTAGGCGGAGGGACCGAGACCCAGTACTTC; clone_size: -; cdr3_length: 14; j_call: TRBJ2-5; d_call: -; v_call: TRBV9
cdr3_aa: CASSLSGSTDTQYF; cdr3_nt: TGTGCCAGCAGCTTAAGCGGGAGCACAGATACGCAGTATTTT; clone_size: -; cdr3_length: 14; j_call: TRBJ2-3; d_call: -; v_call: TRBV11-3
cdr3_aa: CASTSGLGRQETQYF; cdr3_nt: TGTGCCAGTACCTCTGGGCTCGGACGGCAAGAGACCCAGTACTTC; clone_size: -; cdr3_length: 15; j_call: TRBJ2-5; d_call: -; v_call: TRBV19
cdr3_aa: CAWSVGQGGNQPQHF; cdr3_nt: TGTGCCTGGAGTGTCGGACAGGGAGGCAATCAGCCCCAGCATTTT; clone_size: -; cdr3_length: 15; j_call: TRBJ1-5; d_call: TRBD1; v_call: TRBV30
cdr3_aa: CASSIVFPGAETQYF; cdr3_nt: TGTGCCAGTAGTATAGTCTTCCCAGGGGCAGAGACCCAGTACTTC; clone_size: -; cdr3_length: 15; j_call: TRBJ2-5; d_call: -; v_call: TRBV19
cdr3_aa: CASSLLGGNLNNEQFF; cdr3_nt: TGTGCCAGCAGCTTATTGGGCGGCAACTTAAACAATGAGCAGTTCTTC; clone_size: -; cdr3_length: 16; j_call: TRBJ2-1; d_call: -; v_call: TRBV7-2
cdr3_aa: CASNRGGGNTIYF; cdr3_nt: TGTGCCAGTAACAGGGGAGGTGGAAACACCATATATTTT; clone_size: -; cdr3_length: 13; j_call: TRBJ1-3; d_call: TRBD1; v_call: TRBV19
cdr3_aa: CASMQGAGGYTF; cdr3_nt: TGTGCCAGCATGCAGGGGGCGGGGGGCTACACCTTC; clone_size: -; cdr3_length: 12; j_call: TRBJ1-2; d_call: TRBD1; v_call: TRBV27
cdr3_aa: CASSPETVNTEAFF; cdr3_nt: TGTGCCAGCAGCCCCGAGACGGTGAACACTGAAGCTTTCTTT; clone_size: few; cdr3_length: 14; j_call: TRBJ1-1; d_call: -; v_call: TRBV9
cdr3_aa: CASSIWLAARDNYNEQFF; cdr3_nt: TGTGCCAGTAGTATATGGCTAGCGGCCCGTGATAACTACAATGAGCAGTTCTTC; clone_size: once; cdr3_length: 18; j_call: TRBJ2-1; d_call: TRBD2; v_call: TRBV19
cdr3_aa: CASSESRGMGQRNNEQFF; cdr3_nt: TGTGCCAGCAGTGAATCTCGCGGGATGGGCCAGAGAAACAATGAGCAGTTCTTC; clone_size: few; cdr3_length: 18; j_call: TRBJ2-1; d_call: -; v_call: TRBV25-1
cdr3_aa: CASSYSIGGGEEQYF; cdr3_nt: TGTGCCAGCAGTTACTCGATTGGGGGAGGGGAAGAGCAGTACTTC; clone_size: -; cdr3_length: 15; j_call: TRBJ2-7; d_call: TRBD2; v_call: TRBV6-5
cdr3_aa: CASSQDKGMGNSPLHF; cdr3_nt: TGTGCCAGCAGCCAAGATAAGGGGATGGGTAATTCACCCCTCCACTTT; clone_size: once; cdr3_length: 16; j_call: TRBJ1-6; d_call: -; v_call: TRBV4-2
cdr3_aa: CASSPGQGTDTQYF; cdr3_nt: TGCGCCAGCAGCCCGGGACAGGGCACAGATACGCAGTATTTT; clone_size: -; cdr3_length: 14; j_call: TRBJ2-3; d_call: TRBD1; v_call: TRBV5-1
cdr3_aa: CASSLPAGGTDTQYF; cdr3_nt: TGTGCCAGCAGTTTACCCGCGGGAGGCACAGATACGCAGTATTTT; clone_size: once; cdr3_length: 15; j_call: TRBJ2-3; d_call: TRBD2; v_call: TRBV28
cdr3_aa: CASSKQPTGPTEAFF; cdr3_nt: TGTGCCAGCAGCAAACAACCCACAGGGCCCACTGAAGCTTTCTTT; clone_size: few; cdr3_length: 15; j_call: TRBJ1-1; d_call: -; v_call: TRBV7-6
cdr3_aa: CASSQETMSRNEQFF; cdr3_nt: TGTGCCAGCAGTCAAGAAACCATGAGTAGGAATGAGCAGTTCTTC; clone_size: -; cdr3_length: 15; j_call: TRBJ2-1; d_call: -; v_call: TRBV7-8
cdr3_aa: CSVSLSNYEQYF; cdr3_nt: TGCAGCGTTTCCCTTTCGAACTACGAGCAGTACTTC; clone_size: -; cdr3_length: 12; j_call: TRBJ2-7; d_call: -; v_call: TRBV29-1
cdr3_aa: CASERGHVDQPQHF; cdr3_nt: TGTGCCAGCGAGAGGGGCCACGTGGATCAGCCCCAGCATTTT; clone_size: -; cdr3_length: 14; j_call: TRBJ1-5; d_call: -; v_call: TRBV2
cdr3_aa: CASRGSGTDTQYF; cdr3_nt: TGTGCCAGCAGGGGGTCCGGCACAGATACGCAGTATTTT; clone_size: -; cdr3_length: 13; j_call: TRBJ2-3; d_call: -; v_call: TRBV9
cdr3_aa: CASSLDGGTGSYEQYF; cdr3_nt: TGCGCCAGCAGCTTGGATGGGGGGACAGGGTCCTACGAGCAGTACTTC; clone_size: -; cdr3_length: 16; j_call: TRBJ2-7; d_call: TRBD1; v_call: TRBV5-1
cdr3_aa: CASSFALRDQETQYF; cdr3_nt: TGCGCCAGCAGCTTTGCACTACGGGATCAAGAGACCCAGTACTTC; clone_size: -; cdr3_length: 15; j_call: TRBJ2-5; d_call: -; v_call: TRBV5-1
cdr3_aa: CASSPQDFGLLWANVLTF; cdr3_nt: TGTGCCAGCTCACCACAGGACTTTGGTTTATTATGGGCCAACGTCCTGACTTTC; clone_size: -; cdr3_length: 18; j_call: TRBJ2-6; d_call: -; v_call: TRBV18
cdr3_aa: CASSLGLREGRETQYF; cdr3_nt: TGCGCCAGCAGCTTGGGTCTGCGGGAGGGCCGGGAGACCCAGTACTTC; clone_size: -; cdr3_length: 16; j_call: TRBJ2-5; d_call: TRBD2; v_call: TRBV5-1
cdr3_aa: CASSLAGTGLKWSYNEQFF; cdr3_nt: TGTGCCAGCAGCTTAGCCGGGACAGGACTAAAATGGTCCTACAATGAGCAGTTCTTC; clone_size: -; cdr3_length: 19; j_call: TRBJ2-1; d_call: TRBD1; v_call: TRBV7-9
cdr3_aa: CASSLGLSGANVLTF; cdr3_nt: TGTGCCAGCAGCTTGGGTCTCTCTGGGGCCAACGTCCTGACTTTC; clone_size: -; cdr3_length: 15; j_call: TRBJ2-6; d_call: -; v_call: TRBV5-4
cdr3_aa: CASSPRRGGDQPQHF; cdr3_nt: TGTGCCAGCAGCCCCCGGCGGGGAGGTGATCAGCCCCAGCATTTT; clone_size: -; cdr3_length: 15; j_call: TRBJ1-5; d_call: -; v_call: TRBV6-1
cdr3_aa: CASSYRPRAPNEKLFF; cdr3_nt: TGTGCCAGCAGTTACCGGCCCAGGGCACCTAATGAAAAACTGTTTTTT; clone_size: -; cdr3_length: 16; j_call: TRBJ1-4; d_call: -; v_call: TRBV6-5
cdr3_aa: CASSLVNSPLHF; cdr3_nt: TGTGCCAGCAGTTTAGTTAATTCACCCCTCCACTTT; clone_size: -; cdr3_length: 12; j_call: TRBJ1-6; d_call: -; v_call: TRBV27
cdr3_aa: CATRTGENTEAFF; cdr3_nt: TGTGCCACCCGGACAGGGGAGAACACTGAAGCTTTCTTT; clone_size: -; cdr3_length: 13; j_call: TRBJ1-1; d_call: TRBD1; v_call: TRBV25-1
cdr3_aa: CASSLRGGHEQYF; cdr3_nt: TGTGCCAGCAGCTTACGAGGTGGGCACGAGCAGTACTTC; clone_size: -; cdr3_length: 13; j_call: TRBJ2-7; d_call: -; v_call: TRBV7-6
cdr3_aa: CASSPRGQGKSSGANVLTF; cdr3_nt: TGTGCCAGCAGTCCCCGGGGACAGGGGAAGAGCTCTGGGGCCAACGTCCTGACTTTC; clone_size: -; cdr3_length: 19; j_call: TRBJ2-6; d_call: TRBD1; v_call: TRBV27
cdr3_aa: CASSLGPSKGYTF; cdr3_nt: TGTGCCAGCAGCTTAGGCCCCTCGAAGGGCTACACCTTC; clone_size: -; cdr3_length: 13; j_call: TRBJ1-2; d_call: -; v_call: TRBV7-9
cdr3_aa: CASSGQGIQNTEAFF; cdr3_nt: TGTGCCAGCAGTGGACAGGGGATACAGAACACTGAAGCTTTCTTT; clone_size: -; cdr3_length: 15; j_call: TRBJ1-1; d_call: TRBD1; v_call: TRBV6-1
cdr3_aa: CASERQGLDTQYF; cdr3_nt: TGTGCCAGCGAAAGGCAGGGGTTGGATACGCAGTATTTT; clone_size: -; cdr3_length: 13; j_call: TRBJ2-3; d_call: -; v_call: TRBV19
cdr3_aa: CASTPGADRPNTEAFF; cdr3_nt: TGTGCCAGTACCCCCGGGGCGGACAGGCCCAACACTGAAGCTTTCTTT; clone_size: -; cdr3_length: 16; j_call: TRBJ1-1; d_call: TRBD1; v_call: TRBV19
cdr3_aa: CSVERQGAYEQYF; cdr3_nt: TGCAGCGTTGAACGACAGGGGGCTTACGAGCAGTACTTC; clone_size: -; cdr3_length: 13; j_call: TRBJ2-7; d_call: TRBD1; v_call: TRBV29-1
cdr3_aa: CASSSPTSLNTEAFF; cdr3_nt: TGTGCCAGCAGCTCGCCGACAAGCCTGAACACTGAAGCTTTCTTT; clone_size: -; cdr3_length: 15; j_call: TRBJ1-1; d_call: -; v_call: TRBV13